The 22 T cell receptor beta chains listed next were all sequenced from one sample in a study of control samples from healthy donors and cancer patients. TCRdb keeps only in-frame clones here, not all; method: immunoSEQ multiplex PCR. This repertoire shows fewer than 250,000 clones, roughly nine tenths found once; its top ten account for about 2%. Specimen: blood. Source of these receptors: a man aged 25 to 40 in good health.

The CDR3 DNA is TGTGCCAGTAGCACAGGGGACACAGATACGCAGTATTTT. Encoded protein: CASSTGDTDTQYF. The J gene is TRBJ2-3, the V gene TRBV19, with 7 nucleotides matching TRBD1. Germline V gives CDR1 LNHDA, CDR2 SQIVND (reference sequence). This CDR3 is 13 amino acids long. V was pared by 6 bases and J by 2 bases, with 2 bases of the junction left unmatched.

This clone showed up just once. The gene calls are TRBV5-1 and TRBJ1-1; 8 nucleotides match TRBD1. CDR3 size: 15 residues. The V gene's germline CDR1 is SGHRS and CDR2 YFSETQ. V shed 2 bases, J shed 6 bases, and the junction held 9 bases outside the gene matches. CDR3 DNA: TGCGCCAGCAGCTTCTCCCCAGGGGGCGAAGCTGAAGCTTTCTTT. Amino acids: CASSFSPGGEAEAFF.

The CDR3 loop reads CATSKGQGANYGYTF. The DNA for the CDR3 is TGTGCCACCAGCAAAGGACAGGGAGCTAACTATGGCTACACCTTC. The chain couples TRBV15 to TRBJ1-2, with 8 bases matching TRBD1. The CDR3 runs to 15 residues. With V trimmed by 4 bases and J by 0 bases, 4 bases remained unmatched. Germline-derived CDR1 and CDR2 are LNHNV and YYDKDF (reference sequence).

The CDR3: CASSLIGDINSPLHF. CDR3 coding DNA: TGTGCCAGCAGTTTGATCGGGGACATCAATTCACCCCTCCACTTT. The V call is TRBV27, the J call TRBJ1-6; TRBD1 might be the D (6 bases). Germline-derived CDR1 and CDR2 are MNHEY and SMNVEV (reference sequence). The CDR3 is 15 residues long. Trimming left V 3 bases short and J 7 bases short, with 13 bases between.

This sequence joins TRBV5-8 and TRBJ1-2; D is undetermined. Germline-derived CDR1 and CDR2 are SGHTS and YDEGEE. This CDR3 is 13 amino acids long. The V end lost 3 bases, the J end lost 0 bases, and 6 bases lay between the germline ends. The CDR3 spells CASSSAPNYGYTF. The DNA of the CDR3 is TGTGCCAGCAGCTCGGCGCCTAACTATGGCTACACCTTC. Full variable domain (missing parts from reference TRBV5-8 and TRBJ1-2): EAGVTQSPTHLIKTRGQQATLRCSPISGHTSVYWYQQALGLGLQFLLWYDEGEERNRGNFPPRFSGRQFPNYSSELNVNALELEDSALYLCASSSAPNYGYTFGSGTRLTVV.

The CDR3 DNA reads as TGCGCCAGCAGCAAGACAGCTGCGGACTCCTATAATTCACCCCTCCACTTT. Amino acids: CASSKTAADSYNSPLHF. V gene TRBV5-1 combines with J gene TRBJ1-6, with D possibly matching TRBD1 (5 bases). Germline values: CDR1 SGHRS, CDR2 YFSETQ. CDR3 length: 17 residues. V lost 4 bases, J lost 0 bases, and 14 bases lay in between.

The genes are TRBV4-1 and TRBJ1-2, with D perhaps TRBD1 (6 bases). The CDR3 runs to 15 residues. V shed 5 bases and J shed 4 bases, with 17 bases lying between them. CDR1 and CDR2 (germline): MGHRA, YSYEKL. In DNA form, the CDR3 reads TGCGCCAGCAGCGATGTTTCTACAGGGAGCTATGGCTACACCTTC. Translating gives CASSDVSTGSYGYTF.

The chain recombines TRBV25-1 with TRBJ1-5, with 7 bases identical to TRBD1. Germline CDR1 is MGHDK and CDR2 is SYGVNS. V dropped 5 bases and J dropped 3; count of bases not matched to a gene: 4. The CDR3 is made up of 14 amino acids. The CDR3 loop reads CASSTTGLNQPQHF. The CDR3 DNA is TGTGCCAGCAGTACGACAGGGCTCAATCAGCCCCAGCATTTT.

J is TRBJ1-2 and V is TRBV5-5; a weak D match, TRBD1 (5 bases). The germline CDR1 and CDR2 sequences are SGHKS and YYEKEE (reference sequence). The CDR3 runs 13 residues. Trimming stripped 1 base from V and 5 bases from J, with 9 bases between. The CDR3 nucleotides read TGTGCCAGCAGCTTGCGAGGGGATTATGGCTACACCTTC. It specifies CASSLRGDYGYTF.

A single count supports this clone. The genes are TRBV9 and TRBJ1-1, with unresolved D. The germline V gene has CDR1 SGDLS and CDR2 YYNGEE. There are 13 residues in the CDR3. Trimming shortened V by 4 bases and J by 1 base, and 8 bases separated the two germline ends. The CDR3 here is CASSSRPNTEAFF. Written as DNA, the CDR3 is TGTGCCAGCAGCTCCCGACCGAACACTGAAGCTTTCTTT.

The J gene is TRBJ2-2, the V gene TRBV2; TRBD2 might be the D (6 bases). The germline gives CDR1 SNHLY, CDR2 FYNNEI. Trimming removed 7 bases from V and 4 bases from J, with 13 bases in between. CDR3 length equals 14 residues. CDR3 amino acids: CASKGGSFTGELFF. The CDR3 DNA reads as TGTGCCAGCAAGGGAGGCAGCTTCACCGGGGAGCTGTTTTTT.

The genes are TRBV11-2 and TRBJ1-2; TRBD1 agrees at 8 bases. V gave up 5 bases and J gave up 3 bases; unmatched junction bases: 8. Per the germline V gene, CDR1 is SGHAT and CDR2 is FQNNGV. The CDR3 extends over 15 amino acids. DNA of the CDR3: TGTGCCAGCAGCCCACGGACAGGGTGGGACTATGGCTACACCTTC. This encodes CASSPRTGWDYGYTF.

CDR3 coding DNA: TGTGCCAGCAGTTTATCCCAAGTCCACGAGCAGTACTTC. Translating it yields CASSLSQVHEQYF. The V gene is TRBV12-3 or TRBV12-4, the J gene TRBJ2-7, with D unresolved. Trimming stripped 2 bases from V and 5 bases from J, with 10 bases between. The CDR3 covers 13 residues.

The rearrangement joins TRBV21-1 to TRBJ1-3. TRBV21-1 is listed as a pseudogene. This CDR3 has 15 residues. DNA of the CDR3: TGTGCCAGCAGCAATGGGGGGGACTCTGGAAACACCATATATTTT. Its protein product is CASSNGGDSGNTIYF.

V and J are TRBV9 and TRBJ1-5; maybe TRBD1 (6 bases). CDR3 length: 15 residues. V lost 1 base and J 2 bases, leaving 10 bases between the germline ends. Germline CDR1 SGDLS, CDR2 YYNGEE. As DNA, the CDR3 is TGTGCCAGCAGCGTATCCAGGGGTGGCAATCAGCCCCAGCATTTT. As protein: CASSVSRGGNQPQHF. The complete variable domain, with remaining parts taken from reference TRBV9 and TRBJ1-5, reads DSGVTQTPKHLITATGQRVTLRCSPRSGDLSVYWYQQSLDQGLQFLIQYYNGEERAKGNILERFSAQQFPDLHSELNLSSLELGDSALYFCASSVSRGGNQPQHFGDGTRLSIL.

This sequence joins TRBV2 and TRBJ2-5, with D unclear. This CDR3 has 17 residues. V was pared by 4 bases and J by 1 base, with 19 bases between. The germline V gene encodes CDR1 SNHLY and CDR2 FYNNEI. This chain's CDR3 is CASSVVHGLGGQETQYF. CDR3 bases: TGTGCCAGCAGTGTCGTGCATGGGTTGGGCGGCCAAGAGACCCAGTACTTC. Full variable domain (rest looked up from reference TRBV2 and TRBJ2-5): EPEVTQTPSHQVTQMGQEVILRCVPISNHLYFYWYRQILGQKVEFLVSFYNNEISEKSEIFDDQFSVERPDGSNFTLKIRSTKLEDSAMYFCASSVVHGLGGQETQYFGPGTRLLVL.

This clone turned up a few times. CDR3 DNA: TGTGCCAGCAGCCAAGATTCGGAGGGCGGCTATAATTCACCCCTCCACTTT. This encodes CASSQDSEGGYNSPLHF. V and J are TRBV3-1 (or the pseudogene TRBV3-2) and TRBJ1-6; D gene ambiguous. CDR3 size: 17 residues. Per germline, CDR1 LGHDT and CDR2 YNNKEL (reference sequence). Trimming pared 0 bases from V and 3 bases from J, leaving 12 bases between.

The chain links TRBV30 to TRBJ2-5; 8 bases fit TRBD2. V lost 0 bases, J lost 5 bases, and 2 bases stayed unmatched. Germline CDR1 is GTSNPN and CDR2 is SVGIG (reference sequence). CDR3 length: 13 residues. The CDR3 region is CAWSVSGGETQYF. DNA for the CDR3: TGTGCCTGGAGTGTTTCGGGAGGGGAGACCCAGTACTTC.

V is TRBV5-1 and J is TRBJ2-1; D remains unclear. Germline CDR1 reads SGHRS; CDR2 reads YFSETQ. The CDR3 totals 13 residues. Deletions cut 0 bases from V and 13 bases from J, with 14 bases between. CDR3 sequence reads: CASSLADQISQFF. In DNA, the CDR3 is TGCGCCAGCAGCTTGGCCGACCAGATTAGTCAGTTCTTC. Combining the CDR3 with reference TRBV5-1 and TRBJ2-1 gives the whole variable domain KAGVTQTPRYLIKTRGQQVTLSCSPISGHRSVSWYQQTPGQGLQFLFEYFSETQRNKGNFPGRFSGRQFSNSRSEMNVSTLELGDSALYLCASSLADQISQFFGPGTRLTVL.

This rearrangement joins TRBV11-2 to TRBJ1-1; 7 nucleotides agree with TRBD1. J was trimmed by 5 bases and V by 5 bases; bases with no gene match: 11. This CDR3 spans 15 amino acids. Germline loops: CDR1 SGHAT, CDR2 FQNNGV. The CDR3 DNA reads as TGTGCCAGCAGCCCTATCGGGAGGGGGCGTACTGAAGCTTTCTTT. Its protein is CASSPIGRGRTEAFF.

To note about this clone: The same CDR3 can be traced to other DNA sequences in this sample. The chain couples TRBV19 to TRBJ1-5, with D maybe TRBD1 (5 bases). The germline gives CDR1 LNHDA, CDR2 SQIVND (reference sequence). The V end was cut by 2 bases, the J end by 1 base, with 6 bases between. This CDR3 spans 14 amino acids. The CDR3 nucleotides read TGTGCCAGTAGTATAAGGGACAGCAATCAGCCCCAGCATTTT. As protein: CASSIRDSNQPQHF.

The rearrangement joins TRBV7-9 to TRBJ2-1; possibly TRBD1 for D (6 bases). This CDR3 region has 12 residues. V was trimmed by 5 bases and J by 12 bases, leaving 14 bases between them. Looked up from germline, CDR1 is SEHNR and CDR2 is FQNEAQ (reference sequence). For the CDR3, the DNA is TGTGCCAGCAGCAATGGGGGCAGGGGGCAGTTCTTC. Translated: CASSNGGRGQFF.